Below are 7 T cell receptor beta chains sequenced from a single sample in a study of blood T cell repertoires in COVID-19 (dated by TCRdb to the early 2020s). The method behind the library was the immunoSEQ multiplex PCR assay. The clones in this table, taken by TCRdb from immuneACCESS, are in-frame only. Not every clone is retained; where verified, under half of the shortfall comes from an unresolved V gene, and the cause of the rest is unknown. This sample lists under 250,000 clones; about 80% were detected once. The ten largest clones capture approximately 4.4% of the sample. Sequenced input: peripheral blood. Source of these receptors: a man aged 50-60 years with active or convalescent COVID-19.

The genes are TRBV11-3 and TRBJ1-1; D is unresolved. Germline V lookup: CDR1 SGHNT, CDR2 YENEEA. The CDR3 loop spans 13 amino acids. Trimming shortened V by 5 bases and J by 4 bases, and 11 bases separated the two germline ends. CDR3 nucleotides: TGTGCCAGCAGCCGGGAGGCTAGCACTGAAGCTTTCTTT. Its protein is CASSREASTEAFF.

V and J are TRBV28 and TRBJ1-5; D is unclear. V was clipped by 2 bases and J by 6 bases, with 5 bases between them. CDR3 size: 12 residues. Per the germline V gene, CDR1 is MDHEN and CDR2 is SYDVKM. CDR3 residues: CASSLGPQPQHF. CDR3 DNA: TGTGCCAGCAGTTTAGGGCCTCAGCCCCAGCATTTT.

For the CDR3, the DNA is TGTGCCAGCAGTTTAGGGGCTCTCCACTACGAGCAGTACTTC. This gives the protein CASSLGALHYEQYF. V usage is TRBV28 and J usage is TRBJ2-7; D might be TRBD1 (5 bases). V was clipped by 2 bases and J by 3 bases, with 11 bases between them. CDR1 MDHEN and CDR2 SYDVKM come from the germline V gene. The length of the CDR3 is 14 residues.

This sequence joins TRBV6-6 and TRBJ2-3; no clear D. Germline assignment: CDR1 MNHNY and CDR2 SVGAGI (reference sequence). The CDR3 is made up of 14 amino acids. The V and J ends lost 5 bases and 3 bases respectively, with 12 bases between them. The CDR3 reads CASSHGPRTDTQYF. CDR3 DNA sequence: TGTGCCAGCAGTCATGGGCCCCGTACAGATACGCAGTATTTT.

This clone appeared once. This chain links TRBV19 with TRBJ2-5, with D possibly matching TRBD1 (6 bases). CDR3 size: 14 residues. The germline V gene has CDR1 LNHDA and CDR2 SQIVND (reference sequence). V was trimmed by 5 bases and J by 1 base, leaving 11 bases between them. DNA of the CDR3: TGTGCCAGTAGTGTAACAGGGATCCAAGAGACCCAGTACTTC. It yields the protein CASSVTGIQETQYF.

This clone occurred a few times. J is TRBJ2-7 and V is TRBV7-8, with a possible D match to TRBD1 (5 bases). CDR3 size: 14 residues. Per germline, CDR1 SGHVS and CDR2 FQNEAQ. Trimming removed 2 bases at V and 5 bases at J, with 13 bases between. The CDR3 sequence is CASSLRQGRDEQYF. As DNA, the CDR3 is TGTGCCAGCAGCTTAAGGCAGGGAAGGGACGAGCAGTACTTC.

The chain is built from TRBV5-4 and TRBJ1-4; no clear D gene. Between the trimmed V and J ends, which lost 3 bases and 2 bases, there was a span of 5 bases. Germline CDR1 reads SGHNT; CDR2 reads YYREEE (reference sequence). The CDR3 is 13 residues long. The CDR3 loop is CASSSNTNEKLFF. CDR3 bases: TGTGCCAGCAGCTCAAATACTAATGAAAAACTGTTTTTT.